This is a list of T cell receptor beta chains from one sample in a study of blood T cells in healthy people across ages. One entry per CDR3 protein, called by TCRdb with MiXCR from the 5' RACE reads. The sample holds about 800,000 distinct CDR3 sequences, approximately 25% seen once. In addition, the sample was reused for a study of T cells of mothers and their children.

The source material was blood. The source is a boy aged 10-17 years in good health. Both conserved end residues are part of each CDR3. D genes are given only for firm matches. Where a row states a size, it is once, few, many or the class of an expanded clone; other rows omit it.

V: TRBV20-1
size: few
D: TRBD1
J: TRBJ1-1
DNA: TGCAGTGCTAGACCGAACAGGGGCTACACTGAAGCTTTCTTT
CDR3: CSARPNRGYTEAFF

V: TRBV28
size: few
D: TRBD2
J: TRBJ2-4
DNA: TGTGCCAGCAGTGGGGGGGACCTGGGGAAAAACATTCAGTACTTC
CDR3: CASSGGDLGKNIQYF

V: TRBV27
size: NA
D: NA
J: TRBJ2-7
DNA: TGTGCCAGTAGTTTATTCGACCGACAGGGAGGCGAGCAGTACTTC
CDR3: CASSLFDRQGGEQYF

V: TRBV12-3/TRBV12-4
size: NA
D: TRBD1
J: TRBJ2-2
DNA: TGTGCCAGCAGGACACAGGGGACCGGGGAGCTGTTTTTT
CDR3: CASRTQGTGELFF

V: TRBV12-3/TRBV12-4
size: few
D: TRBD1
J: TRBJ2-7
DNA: TGTGCCAGCAGTGCATGGGACAGGGGGCTTTACGAGCAGTACTTC
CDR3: CASSAWDRGLYEQYF

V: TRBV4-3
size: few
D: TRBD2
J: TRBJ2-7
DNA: TGCGCCAGCAGCCAAGTAGCGGGAGGACACCGAGAGCAGTACTTC
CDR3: CASSQVAGGHREQYF

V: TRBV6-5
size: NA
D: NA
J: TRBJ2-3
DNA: TGTGCCAGCAGTAAGAGGGGTGCAGATACGCAGTATTTT
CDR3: CASSKRGADTQYF

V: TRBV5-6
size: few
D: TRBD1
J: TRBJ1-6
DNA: TGTGCCAGCAGCTTCGGGACAGGCTATAATTCACCCCTCCACTTT
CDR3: CASSFGTGYNSPLHF

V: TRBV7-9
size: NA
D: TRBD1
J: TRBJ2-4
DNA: TGTGCCAGCAGCTTAGTAGAGACAGGGGACAAAAACATTCAGTACTTC
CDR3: CASSLVETGDKNIQYF

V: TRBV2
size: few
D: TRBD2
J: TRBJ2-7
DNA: TGTGCCAGCAGTGATCTCCTACTACTAGCGGGGGAAAACTACGTGCAGTACTTC
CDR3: CASSDLLLLAGENYVQYF

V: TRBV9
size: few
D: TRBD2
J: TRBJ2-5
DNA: TGTGCCAGCAGCGTGTCCATGACTAGCGGGAGGGCCAGTGAGACCCAGTACTTC
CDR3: CASSVSMTSGRASETQYF

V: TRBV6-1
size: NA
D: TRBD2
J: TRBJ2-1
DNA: TGTGCCAGCAGCCTCCTCCCCCTACTAGCGGGGGGGCAAGTTAACTACAATGAGCAGTTCTTC
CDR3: CASSLLPLLAGGQVNYNEQFF

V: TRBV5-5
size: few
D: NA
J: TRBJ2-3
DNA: TGTGCCAGCAGCTTGGACGGATGGCAGGGGTTAACAGATACGCAGTATTTT
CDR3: CASSLDGWQGLTDTQYF

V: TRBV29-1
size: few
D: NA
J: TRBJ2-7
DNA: TGCAGCGTTGAAGAGAGCCTCGAGCAGTACTTC
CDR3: CSVEESLEQYF

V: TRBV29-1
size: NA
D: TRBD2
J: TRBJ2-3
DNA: TGCAGCGTTGAATCCACAGCTAGCGGATACACAGATACGCACTATTTT
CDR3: CSVESTASGYTDTHYF

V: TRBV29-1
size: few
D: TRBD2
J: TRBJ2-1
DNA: TGCAGCGTTGATCGGGGGACTAGGCCCCTCTTC
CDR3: CSVDRGTRPLF

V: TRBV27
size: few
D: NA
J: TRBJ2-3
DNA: TGTGCCAGCGCCGGCGCTGGGGCCGGCACAGATACGCAGTATTTT
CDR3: CASAGAGAGTDTQYF

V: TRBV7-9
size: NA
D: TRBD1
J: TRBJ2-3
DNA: TGTGCCAGCAACCGAAGGGGACAGGGTCGTACAGATACGCAGTATTTT
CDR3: CASNRRGQGRTDTQYF

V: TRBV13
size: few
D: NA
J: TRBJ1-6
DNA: TGTGCCAGCAGCCGACGGACCGTTGGCTCACCCCTCCACTTT
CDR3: CASSRRTVGSPLHF

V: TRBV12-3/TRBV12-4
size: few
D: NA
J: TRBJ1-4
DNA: TGTGCCAGCAGGGGGGGGCAGATTGGGGAAAAACTGTTTTTT
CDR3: CASRGGQIGEKLFF

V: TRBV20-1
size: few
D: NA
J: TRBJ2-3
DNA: TGCAGTGCTAGAGAAGAGGGACTCGCATTAGGAGATACGCAGTATTTT
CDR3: CSAREEGLALGDTQYF

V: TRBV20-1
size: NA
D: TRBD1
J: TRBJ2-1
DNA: TGCAGTGCTAGGACGACAGGGGACTACAATGAGCAGTTCTTC
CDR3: CSARTTGDYNEQFF

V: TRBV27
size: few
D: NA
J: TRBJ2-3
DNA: TGTGCCAGCAGTCGAGGATCAGCAGATACGCAGTATTTT
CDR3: CASSRGSADTQYF

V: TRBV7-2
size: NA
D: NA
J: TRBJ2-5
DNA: TGTGCCAGCAGCTTAGGTTTTAGCGTCCCCCAAGAGACCCAGTACTTC
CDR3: CASSLGFSVPQETQYF

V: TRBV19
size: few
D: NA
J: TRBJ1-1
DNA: TGTGCCAGTAGTATGGGAAGTGGGACTGAAGCTTTCTTT
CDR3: CASSMGSGTEAFF

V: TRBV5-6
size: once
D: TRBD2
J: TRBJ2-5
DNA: TGTGCCAGCAGCCCAACGGGGGGGGTTTCTGTAAAGACCCAGTACTTC
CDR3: CASSPTGGVSVKTQYF

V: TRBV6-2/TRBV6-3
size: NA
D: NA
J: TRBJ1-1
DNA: TGTGCCAGCAGTTACGCCGAGGGACATATGAACACTGAAGCTTTCTTT
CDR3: CASSYAEGHMNTEAFF

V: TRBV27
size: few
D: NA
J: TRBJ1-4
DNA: TGTGCCAGCAGATTCGCCGGGACGCAGGGGGAAAAACTGTTTTTT
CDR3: CASRFAGTQGEKLFF

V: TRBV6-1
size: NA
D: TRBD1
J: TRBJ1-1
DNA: TGTGCCAGCGGACAGGGTCGCACTGAAGCTTTCTTT
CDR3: CASGQGRTEAFF

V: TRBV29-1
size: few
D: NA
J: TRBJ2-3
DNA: TGCAGCGCAGGGGACCTACAGCCAGATACGCAGTATTTT
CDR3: CSAGDLQPDTQYF

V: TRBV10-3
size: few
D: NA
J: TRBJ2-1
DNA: TGTGCCATCAGTGAAGGCCAGCGGCAGCAGTTCTTC
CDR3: CAISEGQRQQFF

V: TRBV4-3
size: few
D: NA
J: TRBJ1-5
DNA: TGCGCCAGCAGCCAAGATATTAGCAATCAGCCCCAGCATTTT
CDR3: CASSQDISNQPQHF

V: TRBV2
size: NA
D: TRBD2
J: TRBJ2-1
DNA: TGTGCCAGCAGTGTGTCTAGCGGGGGGACCTCCTACAATGAGCAGTTCTTC
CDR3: CASSVSSGGTSYNEQFF

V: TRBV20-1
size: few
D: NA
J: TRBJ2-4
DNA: TGCAGTGCTATTAGCCTAGCCAAAAACATTCAGTACTTC
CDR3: CSAISLAKNIQYF

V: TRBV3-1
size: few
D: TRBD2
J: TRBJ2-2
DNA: TGTGCCAGCAGCCAAACCGGGACTATGCACACCGGGGAGCTGTTTTTT
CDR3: CASSQTGTMHTGELFF

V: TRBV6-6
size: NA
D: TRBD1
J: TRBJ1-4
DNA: TGTGCCAGCAGTAACCGGGACAGAGGGGAAAAACTGTTTTTT
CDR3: CASSNRDRGEKLFF

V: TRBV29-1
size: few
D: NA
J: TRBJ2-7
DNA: TGCAGCGTTGAAGCCCTCCTAGGATCCGAGCAGTACTTC
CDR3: CSVEALLGSEQYF

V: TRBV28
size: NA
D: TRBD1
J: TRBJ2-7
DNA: TGTGCCAGCAGTTTATCAGGACAGGGGTTATACGAGCAGTACTTC
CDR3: CASSLSGQGLYEQYF

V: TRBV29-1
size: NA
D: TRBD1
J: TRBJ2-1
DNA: TGCAGCGCCTTAACAGGGGGCAATGAGCAGTTCTTC
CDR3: CSALTGGNEQFF

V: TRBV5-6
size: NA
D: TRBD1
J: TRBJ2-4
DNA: TGTGCCAGCAGCCTGGACAGGGGTCTAGCCAAAAACATTCAGTACTTC
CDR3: CASSLDRGLAKNIQYF

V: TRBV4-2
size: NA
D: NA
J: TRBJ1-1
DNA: TGTGCCAGTGTCCGGGACCCTCGGGACACTGAAGCTTTCTTT
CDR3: CASVRDPRDTEAFF

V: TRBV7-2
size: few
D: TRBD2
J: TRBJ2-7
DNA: TGTGCCAGCAGCTTAGGTGCGGGACTAGCTTTCGAGCAGTACTTC
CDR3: CASSLGAGLAFEQYF

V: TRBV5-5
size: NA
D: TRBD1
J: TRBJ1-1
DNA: TGTGCCAGCAGGTCGACAGGGGTCACTGAAGCTTTCTTT
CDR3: CASRSTGVTEAFF

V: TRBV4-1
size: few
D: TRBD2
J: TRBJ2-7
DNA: TGCGCCAGCAGCCAAGACGGGGGGGGCAGGGGCGCGTCCTACGAGCAGTACTTC
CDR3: CASSQDGGGRGASYEQYF

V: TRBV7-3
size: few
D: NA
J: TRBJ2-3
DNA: TGTGCCAGCAGCTTTCCGTGGGTAGGGACGCAGTATTTT
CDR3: CASSFPWVGTQYF

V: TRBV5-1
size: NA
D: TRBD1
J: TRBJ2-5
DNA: TGCGCCAGCAGCCCAGGGGGACCTAAAGAGACCCAGTACTTC
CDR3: CASSPGGPKETQYF

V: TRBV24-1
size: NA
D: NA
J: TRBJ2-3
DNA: TGTGCCACCAGGGCGAAGGGTAGCACAGATACGCAGTATTTT
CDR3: CATRAKGSTDTQYF

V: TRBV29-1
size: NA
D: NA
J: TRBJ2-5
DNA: TGCAGCGTTGAGCTGTCAGAAGAGACCCAGTACTTC
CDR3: CSVELSEETQYF

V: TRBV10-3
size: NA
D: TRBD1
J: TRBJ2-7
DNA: TGTGCCATCAGCCGGGACAGATCCTACAAGCAGTACTTC
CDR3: CAISRDRSYKQYF

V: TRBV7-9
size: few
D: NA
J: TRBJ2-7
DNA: TGTGCCAGCAGCTTAGGTTTGCAGGACTACGAGCAGTACTTC
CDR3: CASSLGLQDYEQYF

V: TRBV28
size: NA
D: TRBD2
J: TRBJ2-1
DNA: TGTGCCAGCACCCCCACTAGCGGGAGGCCACTATACAATGAGCAGTTCTTC
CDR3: CASTPTSGRPLYNEQFF